What follows are 2 T cell receptor beta chains derived from one specimen sequenced in a study of blood T cell repertoires in COVID-19. Produced via immunoSEQ multiplex PCR; TCRdb's table is partial and in-frame only. The table lists about 240,000 clones, more than 85% of them singletons. Sequenced sample: peripheral blood. The receptors stem from a woman in her seventies with active or convalescent COVID-19.

The chain is built from TRBV14 and TRBJ1-1; no clear D gene. The CDR3 extends over 15 amino acids. V lost 4 bases and J lost 0, with 12 bases in between. Looked up from germline, CDR1 is SGHDN and CDR2 is FVKESK. CDR3 in amino acids: CASSLQAWMNTEAFF. The CDR3 region has the DNA TGTGCCAGCAGCCTCCAGGCCTGGATGAACACTGAAGCTTTCTTT.

J is TRBJ1-3 and V is TRBV9; TRBD1 matches at 12 bases. This CDR3 comprises 22 residues. The junction had 19 bases not matched to a gene; V was cut back by 3 bases and J by 0 bases. Germline loops: CDR1 SGDLS, CDR2 YYNGEE. Here the CDR3 reads CASSARGQGALSAASSGNTIYF. The CDR3 region has the DNA TGTGCCAGCAGCGCCCGGGGACAGGGGGCATTAAGCGCGGCTTCCTCTGGAAACACCATATATTTT. Variable domain in full (rest from reference TRBV9 and TRBJ1-3): DSGVTQTPKHLITATGQRVTLRCSPRSGDLSVYWYQQSLDQGLQFLIQYYNGEERAKGNILERFSAQQFPDLHSELNLSSLELGDSALYFCASSARGQGALSAASSGNTIYFGEGSWLTVV.